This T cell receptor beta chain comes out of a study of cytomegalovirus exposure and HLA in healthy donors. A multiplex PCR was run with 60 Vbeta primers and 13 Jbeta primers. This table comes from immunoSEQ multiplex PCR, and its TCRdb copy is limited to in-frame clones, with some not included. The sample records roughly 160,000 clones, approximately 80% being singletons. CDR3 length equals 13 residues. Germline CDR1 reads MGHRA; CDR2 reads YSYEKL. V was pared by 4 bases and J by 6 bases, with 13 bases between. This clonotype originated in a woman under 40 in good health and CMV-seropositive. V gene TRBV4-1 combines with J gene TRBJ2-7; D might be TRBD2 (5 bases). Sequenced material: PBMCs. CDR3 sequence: CASSPLPGSEQYF. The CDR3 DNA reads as TGCGCCAGCAGCCCCCTCCCGGGGAGCGAGCAGTACTTC.